This TCR beta chain was observed in a study of radiation and T cells in renal cell carcinoma. About the research overall: Nephrectomy followed 15 Gy stereotactic body radiation by 4 weeks.

The germline gives CDR1 MNHEY, CDR2 SVGAGI. The CDR3 contains 16 residues. The V segment lost 2 bases and the J segment 4 bases; nucleotides outside the gene matches: 6. Time point described: blood 2 weeks post-SBRT. Stated treatment: 15 Gy SBRT to primary tumor, nephrectomy 4 weeks later. The tumor was a clear cell renal cell carcinoma. For this clone: What it recognizes is unknown.

Overall study findings and caveats: No pretreatment tumor biopsies were available for baseline clonotypes. Top tumor clonotypes rose in blood 2 weeks post-radiation, then contracted.

Generated by immunoSEQ multiplex PCR, the TCRdb table keeps only in-frame clones and is missing some. Seen here are 100,000 to 150,000 clones, 65% to 85% observed once, and the top ten hold about 5.3%. Sample: blood, taken from a patient whose treatment included radiotherapy and nephrectomy. This clonotype originated in a man aged 50-59 years with renal cell carcinoma. This chain joins TRBV6-5 and TRBJ2-7, with 12 bases aligning to TRBD2. CDR3 amino acids: CASSYSWTSGEYEQYF. The CDR3 bases are TGTGCCAGCAGTTACAGCTGGACTAGCGGGGAGTACGAGCAGTACTTC.